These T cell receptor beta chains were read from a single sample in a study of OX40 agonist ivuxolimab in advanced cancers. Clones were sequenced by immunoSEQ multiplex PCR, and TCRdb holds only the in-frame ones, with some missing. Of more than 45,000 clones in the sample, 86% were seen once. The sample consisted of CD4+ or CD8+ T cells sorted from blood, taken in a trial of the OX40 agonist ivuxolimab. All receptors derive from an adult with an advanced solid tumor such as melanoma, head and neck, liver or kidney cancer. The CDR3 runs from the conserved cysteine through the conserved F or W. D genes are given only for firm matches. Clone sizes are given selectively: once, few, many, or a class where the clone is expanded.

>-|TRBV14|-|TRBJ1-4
CASSQDPGGGEKLFF
TGTGCCAGCAGCCAAGATCCCGGGGGAGGAGAAAAACTGTTTTTT
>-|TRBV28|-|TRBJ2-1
CASSRDNEQFF
TGTGCCAGCAGCAGAGACAATGAGCAGTTCTTC
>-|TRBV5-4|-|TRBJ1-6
CASSFMWGGNSPLHF
TGTGCCAGCAGCTTTATGTGGGGGGGAAATTCACCCCTCCACTTT
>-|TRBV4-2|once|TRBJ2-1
CASSFSGSYNEQFF
TGTGCCAGCAGTTTTAGCGGATCCTACAATGAGCAGTTCTTC
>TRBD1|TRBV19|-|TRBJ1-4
CARRQGAGEKLFF
TGTGCCAGAAGACAGGGGGCAGGAGAAAAACTGTTTTTT
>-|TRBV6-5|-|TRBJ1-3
CASRDTISGNTIYF
TGTGCCAGCAGAGACACTATCTCTGGAAACACCATATATTTT
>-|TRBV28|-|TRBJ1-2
CASSSSVRRDLGYTF
TGTGCCAGCAGCAGTTCAGTACGACGTGACCTTGGCTACACCTTC
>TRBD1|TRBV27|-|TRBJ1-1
CASSAWTGRSAEAFF
TGTGCCAGCAGTGCCTGGACAGGGCGGAGTGCTGAAGCTTTCTTT
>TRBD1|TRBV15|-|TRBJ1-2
CATSRPGQALSYYGYTF
TGTGCCACCAGCAGACCGGGACAGGCTCTATCCTACTATGGCTACACCTTC
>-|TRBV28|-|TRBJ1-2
CASRRDIEGGYTF
TGTGCCAGCAGGCGGGACATTGAGGGTGGCTACACCTTC
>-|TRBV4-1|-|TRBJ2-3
CASSLQGADTQYF
TGCGCCAGCAGCTTACAAGGGGCAGATACGCAGTATTTT
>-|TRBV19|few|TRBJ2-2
CASSIGGLELFF
TGTGCCAGTAGTATAGGGGGTTTGGAGCTGTTTTTT